Following are 10 T cell receptor beta chains from one sample sequenced in a study of blood T cell repertoires in COVID-19. Clones were sequenced by immunoSEQ multiplex PCR, and TCRdb holds only the in-frame ones, with some missing. In the table there are about 220,000 clones, 80% to 85% of which are singletons. Input material: peripheral blood. The receptors stem from a woman in her 30s who had recovered from COVID-19.

The rearrangement joins TRBV3-1 (or the pseudogene TRBV3-2) to TRBJ2-7, with no clear D. The CDR3 is 15 amino acids. V was cut by 4 bases and J by 0 bases, with 13 bases left in between. The germline gives CDR1 LGHDT, CDR2 YNNKEL (reference sequence). The DNA for the CDR3 is TGTGCCAGCAGCCCCACCAGTCGGAGCTCCTACGAGCAGTACTTC. Its translation is CASSPTSRSSYEQYF.

The V gene is TRBV15, the J gene TRBJ2-1; no reliable D call. Germline loops: CDR1 LNHNV, CDR2 YYDKDF (reference sequence). Trimming took 0 bases from V and 5 from J, leaving 11 bases between them. This CDR3 is built from 15 residues. Written as DNA, the CDR3 is TGTGCCACCAGCAGAGATCCGGCAGGCAACAATGAGCAGTTCTTC. Translated, it gives CATSRDPAGNNEQFF.

J is TRBJ2-1 and V is TRBV2; D possibly corresponds to TRBD2 (5 bases). The CDR3 loop spans 11 amino acids. Trimming removed 6 bases at V and 10 bases at J, with 10 bases between. Germline values: CDR1 SNHLY, CDR2 FYNNEI. CDR3 region: CASSSDWEQFF. CDR3 sequence (DNA): TGTGCCAGCAGCTCGGACTGGGAGCAGTTCTTC.

The chain joins TRBV3-1 (or the pseudogene TRBV3-2) to TRBJ2-5; 7 bases match TRBD1. The V gene's germline CDR1 is LGHDT and CDR2 YNNKEL (reference sequence). Germline trimming cut 1 base from V and 4 bases from J; bases unmatched to any gene: 3. CDR3 size: 14 residues. CDR3 in DNA: TGTGCCAGCAGCCAAGCACAGGGGCCAGAGACCCAGTACTTC. This sequence encodes CASSQAQGPETQYF.

The chain is built from TRBV5-4 and TRBJ2-7, with 7 positions matching TRBD1. The CDR3 extends over 14 amino acids. The trim removed 3 bases at V and 7 bases at J, leaving 10 bases unmatched. In germline, CDR1 is SGHNT, CDR2 YYREEE (reference sequence). The CDR3 reads CASSWGQTTTEQYF. The CDR3 nucleotides read TGTGCCAGCAGCTGGGGACAGACAACTACGGAGCAGTACTTC.

A single count supports this clone. The chain joins TRBV7-2 to TRBJ2-7, with 10 bases matching TRBD1. Germline lookup yields CDR1 SGHTA and CDR2 FQGNSA. With 5 bases clipped from V and 4 bases from J, the junction kept 11 bases outside the gene matches. There are 16 residues in the CDR3. The CDR3 here is CASSPSSGTGVYEQYF. CDR3 sequence (DNA): TGTGCCAGCAGCCCTTCGTCCGGGACAGGGGTATACGAGCAGTACTTC.

The rearrangement links TRBV5-1 to TRBJ2-3, with 12 bases lining up with TRBD2. V trimming: 4 bases; J trimming: 2 bases; junction bases outside the gene matches: 5. CDR1 is SGHRS, CDR2 YFSETQ, per germline. This CDR3 is 16 amino acids long. CDR3 nucleotide sequence: TGCGCCAGCAGCCCTTCTAGCGGGAGGGTCACAGATACGCAGTATTTT. Amino acids: CASSPSSGRVTDTQYF. Full variable domain (rest looked up from reference TRBV5-1 and TRBJ2-3): KAGVTQTPRYLIKTRGQQVTLSCSPISGHRSVSWYQQTPGQGLQFLFEYFSETQRNKGNFPGRFSGRQFSNSRSEMNVSTLELGDSALYLCASSPSSGRVTDTQYFGPGTRLTVL.

The CDR3 DNA follows: TGTGCCAGCAGTGAGGGAGGGGACGAGCAGTACTTC. It specifies CASSEGGDEQYF. The chain recombines TRBV2 with TRBJ2-7; 7 bases map to TRBD2. V lost 3 bases to trimming and J lost 5 bases; unmatched junction nucleotides: 1. CDR3 size: 12 residues. Germline V gene sequence: CDR1 SNHLY, CDR2 FYNNEI.

V usage is TRBV19 and J usage is TRBJ2-7; maybe TRBD2 (6 bases). V was clipped by 2 bases and J by 2 bases, with 10 bases between them. The CDR3 is 14 amino acids. In germline, CDR1 is LNHDA, CDR2 SQIVND (reference sequence). CDR3 coding DNA: TGTGCCAGTAGTATAAAAGGAGGGACCTACGAGCAGTACTTC. Translated: CASSIKGGTYEQYF.

The CDR3 bases are TGTGCCAGCAGTGAAGCGCTTCGGCTAGCCGGGGAGCTGTTTTTT. As protein: CASSEALRLAGELFF. The chain links TRBV2 to TRBJ2-2; D remains unclear. Germline-derived CDR1 and CDR2 are SNHLY and FYNNEI. There are 15 residues in the CDR3. Deletions cut 0 bases from V and 6 bases from J, with 11 bases between.